This TCR beta chain was retrieved from a study of CD8+ T cells in alopecia areata. This CDR3 is built from 16 residues. The trim removed 3 bases at V and 6 bases at J, leaving 12 bases unmatched. The germline gives CDR1 SNHLY, CDR2 FYNNEI. RNA extraction and reverse transcription yielded cDNA as sequencing template. Assay used: immunoSEQ multiplex PCR; TCRdb lists only in-frame clones, some missing. Seen here are some 19,000 clones, 50% to 75% observed once, and the top ten hold roughly 8.2%. Described treatment: oral pan-JAK inhibitor, 5-10 mg twice daily. Peripheral blood samples and lesional scalp punch biopsies were obtained from alopecia areata patients.

The specimen comprised skin, sampled at week 4, from a patient treated with tofacitinib. The chain recombines TRBV2 with TRBJ2-3, with TRBD1 matching over 7 bases. This clonotype originated in a human donor with alopecia areata. The CDR3 sequence: CASSDLDRWKGDTQYF. The DNA of the CDR3 is TGTGCCAGCAGTGACCTGGACAGGTGGAAGGGCGATACGCAGTATTTT.